These T cell receptor beta chains were read from a single sample in a study of blood T cell repertoires in COVID-19. Profiled with immunoSEQ multiplex PCR; TCRdb holds only in-frame clones, not every one. This table has roughly 100,000 clones, 77% appearing once. The specimen was peripheral blood. The receptors come from a woman older than 75 with acute or convalescent COVID-19. Both conserved end residues are part of each CDR3. D genes are given only for firm matches. A row's size may be missing; if present it is once, few, many or a size class.

NA	NA	TRBV6-5	TRBJ2-7	TGTGCCAGCAGTAAGGACTCCTCCCCCACCTACGAGCAGTACTTC	CASSKDSSPTYEQYF
NA	NA	TRBV2	TRBJ2-5	TGTGCCAGCATACTAGGAGAGACCCAGTACTTC	CASILGETQYF
NA	NA	TRBV7-6	TRBJ2-7	TGTGCCAGCAGCTTATTCGGCGGCCAAGGCGACGAGCAGTACTTC	CASSLFGGQGDEQYF
NA	TRBD1	TRBV6-6	TRBJ2-1	TGTGCCAGCAGGCCCCGGGACAGGGAGTGGAATGAGCAGTTCTTC	CASRPRDREWNEQFF
NA	TRBD2	TRBV7-6	TRBJ2-5	TGTGCCAGCAGCTTAGCGATACTAGCGTCAGGGACCCAGTACTTC	CASSLAILASGTQYF
NA	TRBD1	TRBV4-1	TRBJ1-6	TGCGCCAGCAGCCAACCGGGACAGGGGAGGTATTCACCCCTCCACTTT	CASSQPGQGRYSPLHF
NA	TRBD1	TRBV5-1	TRBJ2-7	TGCGCCAGCAGCTTGGACACCGACAGGGGGCTCTACGAGCAGTACTTC	CASSLDTDRGLYEQYF
NA	NA	TRBV7-2	TRBJ1-3	TGTGCCAGCAGCTTAGTGGAAGTAGGGGCTGGAAACACCATATATTTT	CASSLVEVGAGNTIYF
once	NA	TRBV28	TRBJ2-2	TGTGCCAGCAGTTTATTTACAGAAAGAACCGGGGAGCTGTTTTTT	CASSLFTERTGELFF
NA	NA	TRBV6-5	TRBJ2-2	TGTGCCAGCAGTTACGGGCGCACCGGGGAGCTGTTTTTT	CASSYGRTGELFF
NA	NA	TRBV30	TRBJ2-5	TGTGCCTGGACGGCGGCCGTAACCCAGTACTTC	CAWTAAVTQYF
NA	NA	TRBV5-1	TRBJ1-1	TGCGCCAGCAGCTCTACCCCTCCGGTGCGTGAAGCTTTCTTT	CASSSTPPVREAFF
NA	NA	TRBV7-2	TRBJ1-1	TGTGCCAGCGGCGATTACAGGGACACTGAAGCTTTCTTT	CASGDYRDTEAFF
few	NA	TRBV19	TRBJ1-5	TGTGCCAGCAATCGATTTAAGGGACAAGGGCAGCCCCAGCATTTT	CASNRFKGQGQPQHF
few	NA	TRBV7-9	TRBJ2-6	TGTGCCAGCAGCTTAGGACAACCTGGGGCCAACGTCCTGACTTTC	CASSLGQPGANVLTF
NA	NA	TRBV28	TRBJ1-3	TGTGCCAGCAGTTTACCGGGAGGGGTAGCGGCTGGAAACACCATATATTTT	CASSLPGGVAAGNTIYF
few	NA	TRBV6-5	TRBJ2-1	TGTGCCAGCAAGTACCTACCCAATGAGCAGTTCTTC	CASKYLPNEQFF
NA	TRBD1	TRBV5-4	TRBJ2-5	TGTGCCAGCAGCCCAGGGGGACAGGGAACCCAGTACTTC	CASSPGGQGTQYF
NA	TRBD1	TRBV3-1/TRBV3-2	TRBJ1-1	TGTGCCAGCAGCCAAGAGGACAGGGCCACTGAAGCTTTCTTT	CASSQEDRATEAFF
NA	TRBD2	TRBV19	TRBJ2-5	TGTGCCAGTAGTATAGGGACTAGCGGTGTACAAGAGACCCAGTACTTC	CASSIGTSGVQETQYF
NA	TRBD1	TRBV6-2/TRBV6-3	TRBJ1-2	TGTGCCAGCAGTTTCGGACAGGGCTATGGCTACACCTTC	CASSFGQGYGYTF
NA	NA	TRBV5-1	TRBJ1-3	TGCGCCAGCAGCTCAGGGGCGGGTGGAAACACCATATATTTT	CASSSGAGGNTIYF
NA	NA	TRBV27	TRBJ2-1	TGTGCCAGCAGTAGCAAAACGACACCCTACAATGAGCAGTTCTTC	CASSSKTTPYNEQFF
NA	TRBD1	TRBV5-6	TRBJ1-3	TGTGCCAGCAGCTTTACAGGGGACGACACCATATATTTT	CASSFTGDDTIYF
NA	NA	TRBV6-5	TRBJ1-3	TGTGCCACCCAACAGGGCGTCTCTGGAAACACCATATATTTT	CATQQGVSGNTIYF
few	NA	TRBV7-2	TRBJ1-3	TGTGCCAGCAGCTTTGGAGGACACACCATATATTTT	CASSFGGHTIYF
NA	NA	TRBV24-1	TRBJ2-1	TGTGCCACCAGTGATACCCTTCTAGCTCCGGAGCAGTTCTTC	CATSDTLLAPEQFF
NA	NA	TRBV2	TRBJ1-2	TGTGCCAGCAAACAGGGATTCGGCTACACCTTC	CASKQGFGYTF
NA	NA	TRBV7-8	TRBJ2-7	TGTGCCAGCAGCTTGGGCCGGCGAGCAGCCTACGAGCAGTACTTC	CASSLGRRAAYEQYF
NA	TRBD2	TRBV5-4	TRBJ2-4	TGTGCCAGCAGCTCCGGACTAGCGGGAGTTCTAGCCAAAAACATTCAGTACTTC	CASSSGLAGVLAKNIQYF
few	TRBD1	TRBV7-3	TRBJ1-2	TGTGCCAGCAGCGTTGACCGGGACAGGGGGATCTATGGCTACACCTTC	CASSVDRDRGIYGYTF
NA	NA	TRBV5-1	TRBJ1-1	TGCGCCAGCAGGGTCTCAGGGGATGGCACTGAAGCTTTCTTT	CASRVSGDGTEAFF
NA	NA	TRBV5-1	TRBJ2-5	TGCGCCAGCTCCACTAACCCTAGCACTCCCCTTCAAGAGACCCAGTACTTC	CASSTNPSTPLQETQYF
NA	NA	TRBV2	TRBJ1-4	TGTGCCAGCAGGGGGATGGGGGGAAAACTGTTTTTT	CASRGMGGKLFF
NA	TRBD2	TRBV7-8	TRBJ2-3	TGTGCCAGCAGCTTAAGCGGGAGGGCAGATACGCAGTATTTT	CASSLSGRADTQYF
NA	TRBD1	TRBV7-9	TRBJ1-2	TGTGCCAGCAGCCCACCACTATTGCAGGGGGCAGGTGGCTACACCTTC	CASSPPLLQGAGGYTF
NA	NA	TRBV7-3	TRBJ2-3	TGTGCCAGCAGCTTTTCCAGGGAGGCCTCAGATACGCAGTATTTT	CASSFSREASDTQYF
NA	TRBD1	TRBV9	TRBJ1-1	TGTGCCAGCAGCGTAGAGAGACAGGGGGAGAAAGCTTTCTTT	CASSVERQGEKAFF
NA	TRBD1	TRBV7-9	TRBJ1-2	TGTGCCAGCAGCCTGGACAGGGCTCGCTACACCTTC	CASSLDRARYTF
NA	NA	TRBV15	TRBJ1-2	TGTGCCACCAGTCGCAGGGGAGATGATGGCTACACCTTC	CATSRRGDDGYTF
NA	NA	TRBV30	TRBJ1-4	TGTGCCTGGAGTAAGGGAGGGGGTGAAAAACTGTTTTTT	CAWSKGGGEKLFF
NA	NA	TRBV11-2	TRBJ2-2	TGTGCCAGCAGCTTCGACGGGGGGAACACCGGGGAGCTGTTTTTT	CASSFDGGNTGELFF
NA	NA	TRBV6-5	TRBJ1-3	TGTGCCAGCAGTTACTCGGGCAGGACTTACGGAAACACCATATATTTT	CASSYSGRTYGNTIYF
NA	TRBD2	TRBV3-1/TRBV3-2	TRBJ2-7	TGTGCCAGCAGCCAGGGGGGGGGCTACGAGCAGTACTTC	CASSQGGGYEQYF
NA	NA	TRBV5-1	TRBJ2-5	TGCGCCAGCAGCCCCCGACTAGATTCCTACCAAGAGACCCAGTACTTC	CASSPRLDSYQETQYF
NA	NA	TRBV7-3	TRBJ1-1	TGTGCCAGCAGCCAAACTGGGGGGAGCACTGAAGCTTTCTTT	CASSQTGGSTEAFF
few	NA	TRBV10-1	TRBJ2-2	TGCGCCAGCAGTGAGTTAGGACTGGTCACCGGGGAGCTGTTTTTT	CASSELGLVTGELFF
NA	NA	TRBV5-3	TRBJ1-5	TGTGCCAGAAGCGAGGACTCGAGAGCAAAGTATAGCAATCAGCCCCAGCATTTT	CARSEDSRAKYSNQPQHF
many	NA	TRBV27	TRBJ1-5	TGTGCCAGCAGAAATACCGGCAGAGGACGGGGGGCCCAGCATTTT	CASRNTGRGRGAQHF
NA	TRBD2	TRBV3-1/TRBV3-2	TRBJ2-2	TGTGCCAGCAGCCTGGGACTAGTTACGAACACCGGGGAGCTGTTTTTT	CASSLGLVTNTGELFF
NA	NA	TRBV7-2	TRBJ1-1	TGTGCCAGCAGCCAACCCCGACAGGTCGGCGCTGAAGCTTTCTTT	CASSQPRQVGAEAFF
NA	TRBD1	TRBV10-3	TRBJ1-2	TGTGCCATCTCTTTTATTACAGGGGATGGCTACACCTTC	CAISFITGDGYTF
NA	TRBD1	TRBV12-3/TRBV12-4	TRBJ1-2	TGTGCCAGCAGTCTAGGACAGGGTCGCGGCTACACCTTC	CASSLGQGRGYTF
NA	TRBD1	TRBV5-1	TRBJ1-6	TGCGCCAGCAGCTTGCCCGGACAGGGGGGGGTTTCACCCCTCCACTTT	CASSLPGQGGVSPLHF
NA	NA	TRBV30	TRBJ1-3	TGTGCCTCTCACCGGGGGGGTGGAAACACCATATATTTT	CASHRGGGNTIYF